These 25 T cell receptor beta chains originate from one sample sequenced in a study of T cells in Graves' hyperthyroidism and ophthalmopathy. Amplified regions were TCR beta CDR3 sequences from RNA transcripts. HTBI primers were the set used in a first-round RT-PCR of the TCR CDR3. A single record per CDR3 protein comes from TCRdb applying MiXCR to the multiplex PCR reads. In the table there are approximately 410,000 distinct CDR3 sequences, roughly an eighth of which are singletons. The sample was blood. These receptors came from a woman younger than 35 with Graves' hyperthyroidism.

About this clonotype: A much larger clone sits a single nucleotide away, making a read error possible. This rearrangement joins TRBV28 to TRBJ2-5; TRBD1 matches 7 bases. Germline CDR1 and CDR2: MDHEN and SYDVKM. The CDR3 spans 16 residues. The CDR3 protein is CASRPSGTVRGETQCF. CDR3 DNA sequence: TGTGCCAGCAGGCCCTCCGGGACAGTCCGGGGAGAGACCCAGTGCTTC.

This clonotype was picked up many times. V gene TRBV28 combines with J gene TRBJ2-1; 8 bases are shared with TRBD2. With V trimmed by 3 bases and J by 8 bases, 6 bases remained unmatched. CDR1 and CDR2 from the germline V gene are MDHEN and SYDVKM. CDR3 length: 14 residues. In DNA form, the CDR3 reads TGTGCCAGCAGTTTTAGCGGGGCCGGAGATGAGCAGTTCTTC. Its translation: CASSFSGAGDEQFF.

This chain links TRBV6-1 with TRBJ1-3; the D is unclear. The CDR3 consists of 15 residues. V was shortened by 3 bases and J by 0 bases, with 9 bases between the two germline ends. Looked up from germline, CDR1 is MNHNS and CDR2 is SASEGT. For the CDR3, the DNA is TGTGCCAGCAGTGACGGTTCATCCTCTGGAAACACCATATATTTT. This sequence encodes CASSDGSSSGNTIYF.

This clonotype was seen a few times. At one of its ends the junction is not consistent with the germline gene, which may arise from a read error. This chain links TRBV5-8 with TRBJ1-2; D gene ambiguous. The CDR3 is made up of 14 amino acids. Looked up from germline, CDR1 is SGHTS and CDR2 is YDEGEE. CDR3 residues: CASSSTRADYGCTF. As DNA, the CDR3 is TGTGCCAGCAGCTCAACCCGGGCCGACTATGGCTGCACCTTC.

This clonotype was observed at least ten times. The V call is TRBV3-1, the J call TRBJ2-4; a possible D gene is TRBD2 (5 bases). Germline V gives CDR1 LGHDT, CDR2 YNNKEL (reference sequence). Trimming stripped 5 bases from V and 6 bases from J, with 20 bases between. This CDR3 region has 16 residues. The CDR3 is CASSNTRELSANIQYF. For the CDR3, the DNA is TGTGCCAGCAGCAATACACGGGAACTCTCGGCAAACATTCAGTACTTC.

This clonotype has ten or more counts. This chain links TRBV10-1 with TRBJ2-1; 8 positions match TRBD2. Germline V CDR1 and CDR2: WNHNN, SYGVQD (reference sequence). The V and J ends lost 5 bases and 5 bases, in that order; junction bases with no gene match: 8. The CDR3 spans 15 residues. As DNA, the CDR3 is TGCGCCAGCAGTCCGACTAGCGTGTCGAACAATGAGCAGTTCTTC. This sequence encodes CASSPTSVSNNEQFF.

With regard to this clonotype: Given a much more abundant clone one base away, this may be a read error. The chain combines TRBV20-1 with TRBJ2-5; no clear D gene. The germline V gene has CDR1 DFQATT and CDR2 SNEGSKA (reference sequence). The CDR3 runs to 12 residues. The CDR3 DNA reads as TGCAGTGCTAAGGGCAACCAAGGGACCCAGTACTTC. It codes for CSAKGNQGTQYF.

V gene TRBV10-3 combines with J gene TRBJ2-3; TRBD2 matches 7 bases. V shed 3 bases, J shed 0 bases, and the junction held 3 bases outside the gene matches. The CDR3 totals 15 residues. Germline V gene sequence: CDR1 ENHRY, CDR2 SYGVKD. The CDR3 coding sequence is TGTGCCATCAGTGACACTAGCGCCAGCACAGATACGCAGTATTTT. It yields the protein CAISDTSASTDTQYF.

The chain is built from TRBV7-9 and TRBJ2-6; 11 bases align to TRBD1. V gave up 6 bases and J gave up 0 bases; unmatched junction bases: 13. Germline loops: CDR1 SEHNR, CDR2 FQNEAQ (reference sequence). This CDR3 is built from 20 residues. Here the CDR3 reads CASSYRTGGTGRSGANVLTF. The CDR3 DNA reads TGTGCCAGCAGTTACCGGACAGGGGGCACCGGGCGCTCTGGGGCCAACGTCCTGACTTTC.

This clonotype was observed many times. The rearrangement links TRBV20-1 to TRBJ1-1; tentatively, D is TRBD1 (5 bases). This CDR3 is built from 13 residues. Looked up from germline, CDR1 is DFQATT and CDR2 is SNEGSKA (reference sequence). The ends were cut back, 6 bases at V and 0 bases at J, with 11 bases in the middle. CDR3 sequence (DNA): TGCAGTGCCCCGGGGGAGATGAACACTGAAGCTTTCTTT. Translation gives CSAPGEMNTEAFF.

This clonotype was seen at least ten times. This chain uses TRBV10-3 with TRBJ2-1; tentatively, D is TRBD1 or TRBD2 (5 bases each). The CDR3 runs 16 residues. CDR1 and CDR2 (germline): ENHRY, SYGVKD. Deletions cut 6 bases from V and 9 bases from J, with 24 bases between. The CDR3 is CAISEGTAPLSAEQFF. The CDR3 DNA reads TGTGCCATCAGCGAAGGGACGGCTCCCTTGTCTGCTGAGCAGTTCTTC.

This clonotype was recorded at least ten times. V is TRBV28 and J is TRBJ1-2, with 7 bases fitting TRBD1. This CDR3 has 12 residues. The ends lost 7 bases at V and 4 bases at J; junction bases unmatched: 3. Germline CDR1 and CDR2: MDHEN and SYDVKM. CDR3 protein: CASNWDSYGYTF. CDR3 DNA: TGTGCCAGCAACTGGGACAGCTATGGCTACACCTTC.

V gene TRBV5-1 combines with J gene TRBJ2-7, with 7 bases matching TRBD2. The germline V gene encodes CDR1 SGHRS and CDR2 YFSETQ. The junction had 8 bases not matched to a gene; V was cut back by 2 bases and J by 0 bases. The CDR3 runs 16 residues. CDR3 DNA sequence: TGCGCCAGCAGCTTAGGAACCCTAGCGGCCTCCTACGAGCAGTACTTC. This codes for CASSLGTLAASYEQYF.

The J gene is TRBJ2-3, the V gene TRBV5-1; TRBD2 agrees at 11 bases. Germline V gene lookup returns CDR1 SGHRS and CDR2 YFSETQ. This CDR3 has 18 residues. V lost 1 base and J lost 0; bases outside the gene matches: 7. The CDR3 coding sequence is TGCGCCAGCAGCTTGTCCGCTAGCGGGAGGATGAGCACAGATACGCAGTATTTT. Translation: CASSLSASGRMSTDTQYF.

This clonotype was counted ten times or more. This chain uses TRBV20-1 with TRBJ1-2, with D possibly matching TRBD1 (5 bases). The CDR3 consists of 14 residues. Germline values: CDR1 DFQATT, CDR2 SNEGSKA (reference sequence). Trimming removed 6 bases from V and 4 bases from J, with 18 bases in between. The CDR3 DNA follows: TGCAGTGCAAAAGGCCAGGGATTGGGCTATGGCTACACCTTC. Its protein is CSAKGQGLGYGYTF.

This clonotype was seen at least ten times. The V and J genes are TRBV2 and TRBJ2-5; D might be TRBD1 (6 bases). The CDR3 loop spans 13 amino acids. The V end lost 6 bases, the J end lost 2 bases, and 10 bases lay between the germline ends. Germline V gene sequence: CDR1 SNHLY, CDR2 FYNNEI. Written as DNA, the CDR3 is TGTGCCAGCAGGAGGGACACACAAGAGACCCAGTACTTC. This encodes CASRRDTQETQYF.

Turning to this clonotype: This could be a read error, since a much larger clone is one nucleotide away. In this CDR3 the conserved last residue, phenylalanine or tryptophan, is missing, so a read error is likely. The rearrangement uses TRBV6-1 and TRBJ1-1; weak D call: TRBD1 (6 bases). The length of the CDR3 is 11 residues. Germline V gene data show CDR1 as MNHNS and CDR2 as SASEGT. V was clipped by 6 bases and J by 11 bases, with 13 bases between them. As DNA, the CDR3 is TGTGCCAGCAGAAACAGGGTGAGGGCTTTCCTT. Protein: CASRNRVRAFL.

This clonotype appeared many times. This chain uses TRBV7-2 with TRBJ2-7, with a possible D match to TRBD1 (6 bases). The CDR3 covers 15 residues. V lost 3 bases and J 2 bases, leaving 14 bases between the germline ends. Germline V CDR1 and CDR2: SGHTA, FQGNSA. The CDR3 DNA reads as TGTGCCAGCAGCTTCTACCGGACAGTGACCTACGAGCAGTACTTC. Translation gives CASSFYRTVTYEQYF.

The V and J genes are TRBV3-1 and TRBJ2-1, with TRBD2 matching over 7 bases. After removal of 6 bases from V and 7 bases from J, the junction contained 12 bases not matched to a gene. Germline V lookup: CDR1 LGHDT, CDR2 YNNKEL (reference sequence). The CDR3 consists of 15 residues. The DNA of the CDR3 is TGTGCCAGCAGTCCGGGACTACCGCCTGAGAATGAGCAGTTCTTC. As protein: CASSPGLPPENEQFF.

The CDR3 nucleotides read TGTGCCAGCAGTTACTCGGGGGGCCTCGGTGAAAAACTGTTTTTT. Translated, it gives CASSYSGGLGEKLFF. The gene calls are TRBV6-5 and TRBJ1-4; tentatively, D is TRBD1 (6 bases). Trimming removed 0 bases from V and 7 bases from J, with 12 bases in between. The CDR3 length is 15 residues. Germline V gene data show CDR1 as MNHEY and CDR2 as SVGAGI.

This clonotype was recorded many times. V is TRBV28 and J is TRBJ1-2, with TRBD1 as a possible D gene (6 bases). V was clipped by 6 bases and J by 4 bases, with 15 bases between them. CDR3 length: 14 amino acids. The V gene's germline CDR1 is MDHEN and CDR2 SYDVKM. The CDR3 spells CASSPGGRPYGYTF. Written as DNA, the CDR3 is TGTGCCAGCAGCCCGGGGGGGCGGCCCTATGGCTACACCTTC.

The chain is built from TRBV4-3 and TRBJ2-7; 11 nucleotides agree with TRBD1. The CDR3 contains 17 residues. The germline V gene encodes CDR1 LGHNA and CDR2 YSLEER. The V segment lost 3 bases and the J segment 2 bases; nucleotides outside the gene matches: 9. The CDR3 DNA reads as TGCGCCAGCAGCCACCAACTACCGGGACAGGGGGCCTACGAGCAGTACTTC. This sequence encodes CASSHQLPGQGAYEQYF.

This clonotype was seen more than once but under ten times. The chain employs TRBV7-9 and TRBJ1-4, with 8 bases fitting TRBD1. The junction had 6 bases not matched to a gene; V was cut back by 1 base and J by 2 bases. CDR1 is SEHNR and CDR2 is FQNEAQ in the germline V gene (reference sequence). The CDR3 has 17 residues. CDR3 sequence reads: CASSLGDRGQTNEKLFF. The DNA of the CDR3 is TGTGCCAGCAGCTTAGGTGACAGGGGCCAGACTAATGAAAAACTGTTTTTT.

This clonotype was seen ten or more times. The chain joins TRBV6-1 to TRBJ2-1; D is possibly TRBD2 (6 bases). This CDR3 is built from 17 residues. V dropped 6 bases and J dropped 7 bases, with 25 bases sitting between them. Germline V gene data show CDR1 as MNHNS and CDR2 as SASEGT. CDR3 sequence reads: CASRRPGRTGADNEQFF. CDR3 DNA sequence: TGTGCCAGCAGGCGCCCTGGGAGGACGGGAGCAGATAATGAGCAGTTCTTC.

This clonotype occurred many times. The chain combines TRBV27 with TRBJ2-7; possibly TRBD2 for D (6 bases). This CDR3 has 15 residues. Germline loops: CDR1 MNHEY, CDR2 SMNVEV (reference sequence). The V gene lost 0 bases and the J gene lost 3 bases, with 12 bases spanning the gap. CDR3 in amino acids: CASSLSRDGGYEQYF. CDR3 nucleotides: TGTGCCAGCAGTTTATCCCGGGACGGGGGCTACGAGCAGTACTTC.